This note documents a single T cell receptor (beta chain) sequence. The antigen is not known. Trimming stripped 1 base from V and 14 bases from J, with 15 bases between. Germline CDR1 is SGHTA and CDR2 is FQGNSA. The CDR3 is 13 residues long. Using its own MiXCR run on the 5' RACE reads, TCRdb lists one record per CDR3 protein. The sample holds some 290,000 distinct CDR3 sequences, roughly 20% seen once. This record comes from a study of CD8 T cells in ankylosing spondylitis. The study's findings and limits: Both synovial fluid and blood in reactive arthritis had previously been reported to carry some motif variants.

The sequence derives from a male donor with ankylosing spondylitis or in good health (not recorded which). Sequenced sample: blood, either unsorted or a sorted T cell fraction (not recorded which). V is TRBV7-2 and J is TRBJ2-1; D is ambiguous. In nucleotides, the CDR3 is TGTGCCAGCAGCTTAGGATTTTTCAAGCTGGAGTTCTTC. Its translation: CASSLGFFKLEFF.